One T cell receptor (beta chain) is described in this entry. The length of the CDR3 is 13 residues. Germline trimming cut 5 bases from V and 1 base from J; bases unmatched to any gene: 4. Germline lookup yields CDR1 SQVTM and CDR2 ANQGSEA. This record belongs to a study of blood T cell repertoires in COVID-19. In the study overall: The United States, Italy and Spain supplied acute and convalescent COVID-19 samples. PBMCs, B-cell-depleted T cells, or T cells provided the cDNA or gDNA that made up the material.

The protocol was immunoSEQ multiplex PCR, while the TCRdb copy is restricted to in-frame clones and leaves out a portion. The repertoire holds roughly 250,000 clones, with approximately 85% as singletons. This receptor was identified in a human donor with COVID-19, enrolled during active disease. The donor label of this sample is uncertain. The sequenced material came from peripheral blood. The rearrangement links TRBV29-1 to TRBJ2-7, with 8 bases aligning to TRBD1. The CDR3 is CSVSQGASYEQYF. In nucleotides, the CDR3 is TGCAGCGTTAGTCAGGGGGCTTCCTACGAGCAGTACTTC.